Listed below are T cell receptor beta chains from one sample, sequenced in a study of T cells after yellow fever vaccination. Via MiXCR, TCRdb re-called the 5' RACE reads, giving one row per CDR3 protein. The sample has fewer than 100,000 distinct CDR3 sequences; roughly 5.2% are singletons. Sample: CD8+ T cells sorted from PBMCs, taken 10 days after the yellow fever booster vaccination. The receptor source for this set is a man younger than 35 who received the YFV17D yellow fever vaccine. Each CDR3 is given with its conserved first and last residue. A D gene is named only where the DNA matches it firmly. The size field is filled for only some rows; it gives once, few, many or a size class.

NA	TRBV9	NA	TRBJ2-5	CASSGVTCETQYF	TGTGCCAGCAGCGGAGTGACCTGTGAGACCCAGTACTTC
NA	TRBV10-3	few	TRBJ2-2	CAISENRRTTGELFF	TGTGCCATCAGTGAAAACCGCAGGACCACCGGGGAGCTGTTTTTT
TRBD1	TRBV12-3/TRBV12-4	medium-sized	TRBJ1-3	CASRGFRQGGGNTIYF	TGTGCCAGCAGGGGATTTAGACAGGGTGGTGGAAACACCATATATTTT
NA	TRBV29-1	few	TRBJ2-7	CSVEEGGDSSYEQYF	TGCAGCGTTGAAGAAGGGGGGGACAGCTCCTACGAGCAGTACTTC
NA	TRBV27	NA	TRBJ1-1	CASSLSIGGQTEAFF	TGTGCCAGCAGTTTATCGATAGGGGGGCAGACTGAAGCTTTCTTT
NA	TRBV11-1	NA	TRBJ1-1	CASSYRTVNTEAFF	TGTGCCAGCAGCTACCGGACGGTAAACACTGAAGCTTTCTTT
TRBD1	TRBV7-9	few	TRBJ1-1	CASSVLQGDTEAFF	TGTGCCAGCAGCGTATTACAGGGGGACACTGAAGCTTTCTTT
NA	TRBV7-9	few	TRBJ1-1	CASSLESPSHTEAFF	TGTGCCAGCAGCTTAGAATCCCCCTCCCACACTGAAGCTTTCTTT
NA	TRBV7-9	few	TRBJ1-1	CASSLARAGGTEAFF	TGTGCCAGCAGCTTAGCGCGTGCGGGAGGCACTGAAGCTTTCTTT
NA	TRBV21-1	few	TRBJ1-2	CASSKEAKGGYTF	TGTGCCAGCAGCAAAGAGGCCAAAGGGGGCTACACCTTC
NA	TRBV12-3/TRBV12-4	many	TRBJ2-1	CASSLVGGLGEQFF	TGTGCCAGCAGTTTGGTAGGGGGTCTGGGGGAGCAGTTCTTC
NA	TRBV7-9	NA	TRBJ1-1	CASSLDRNTEAFF	TGTGCCAGCAGCCTGGACAGAAACACTGAAGCTTTCTTT
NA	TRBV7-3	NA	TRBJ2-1	CASSFGGFNEQFF	TGTGCCAGCAGCTTCGGCGGGTTTAATGAGCAGTTCTTC
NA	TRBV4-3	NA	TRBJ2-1	CASSQEIGYATWGNEQFF	TGCGCCAGCAGCCAAGAAATTGGTTACGCAACTTGGGGGAATGAGCAGTTCTTC
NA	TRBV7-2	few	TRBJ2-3	CASSRPPDTQYF	TGTGCCAGCAGCCGTCCCCCAGATACGCAGTATTTT
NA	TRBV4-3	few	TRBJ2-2	CASSQGSIGGELFF	TGCGCCAGCAGCCAAGGAAGCATTGGCGGGGAGCTGTTTTTT
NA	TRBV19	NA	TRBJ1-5	CASSPYGAASQPQHF	TGTGCCAGTAGCCCATACGGGGCCGCGTCTCAGCCCCAGCATTTT
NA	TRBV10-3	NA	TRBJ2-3	CAISESLGGREDTQYF	TGTGCCATCAGTGAGTCCCTAGGGGGGCGTGAAGATACGCAGTATTTT
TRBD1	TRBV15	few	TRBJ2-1	CATSGRGAGGNEQFF	TGTGCCACCAGCGGCCGTGGGGCAGGGGGCAATGAGCAGTTCTTC
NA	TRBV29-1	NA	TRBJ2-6	CGYTGLLSGANVLTF	TGCGGCTACACAGGTTTACTCTCTGGGGCCAACGTCCTGACTTTC
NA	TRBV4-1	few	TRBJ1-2	CASSQDSIYGYTF	TGCGCCAGCAGCCAGGACAGCATCTATGGCTACACCTTC
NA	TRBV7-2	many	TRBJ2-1	CASSPIRSSYNEQFF	TGTGCCAGCAGCCCCATTCGAAGCTCCTACAATGAGCAGTTCTTC
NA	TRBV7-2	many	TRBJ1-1	CASSLGRNTEAFF	TGTGCCAGCAGCTTAGGTCGGAACACTGAAGCTTTCTTT
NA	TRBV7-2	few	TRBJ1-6	CASSLAGGRSPLHF	TGTGCCAGCAGCTTAGCAGGGGGGCGGTCACCCCTCCACTTT
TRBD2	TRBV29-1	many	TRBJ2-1	CSGTSPNYNEQFF	TGCAGCGGGACTAGCCCTAACTACAATGAGCAGTTCTTC
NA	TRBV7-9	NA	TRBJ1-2	CASSRTGPTGDGYTF	TGTGCCAGCAGCAGGACCGGGCCCACCGGTGATGGCTACACCTTC
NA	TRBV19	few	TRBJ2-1	CASTFGSFSYNEQFF	TGTGCCAGTACATTTGGCAGTTTCTCCTACAATGAGCAGTTCTTC
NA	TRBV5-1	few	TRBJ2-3	CASSLAPGPIVITDTQYF	TGCGCCAGCAGCTTGGCCCCGGGGCCTATTGTGATCACAGATACGCAGTATTTT
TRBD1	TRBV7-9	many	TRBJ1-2	CASSTGQKRHPRTF	TGTGCCAGCAGCACGGGACAGAAGAGACATCCGCGTACCTTC
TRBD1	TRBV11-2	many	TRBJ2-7	CASSLGRGQAEQYF	TGTGCCAGCAGCTTAGGCAGGGGGCAAGCCGAGCAGTACTTC
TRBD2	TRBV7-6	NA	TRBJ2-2	CASSLGLAGGDGELFF	TGTGCCAGCAGCCTGGGACTAGCGGGGGGAGACGGGGAGCTGTTTTTT
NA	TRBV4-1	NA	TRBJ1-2	CASSHLYGYTF	TGCGCCAGCAGCCACCTATATGGCTACACCTTC
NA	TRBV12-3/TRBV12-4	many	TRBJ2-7	CASSLGGHSYEQYF	TGTGCCAGCAGTTTAGGGGGACATAGCTACGAGCAGTACTTC
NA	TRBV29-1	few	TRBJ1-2	CSVWDGRGDGYTF	TGCAGCGTTTGGGATGGCAGGGGCGATGGCTACACCTTC
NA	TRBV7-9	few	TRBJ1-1	CASSLRAEAFF	TGTGCCAGCAGCTTAAGGGCAGAAGCTTTCTTT
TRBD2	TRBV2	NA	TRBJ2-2	CASSNIAGGSTGELFF	TGTGCCAGCAGTAATATAGCGGGGGGTTCCACCGGGGAGCTGTTTTTT
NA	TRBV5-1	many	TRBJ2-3	CASSPPSDTQYF	TGCGCCAGCAGCCCCCCGTCAGATACGCAGTATTTT
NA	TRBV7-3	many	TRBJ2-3	CASSLTGLTTDTQYF	TGTGCCAGCAGCTTAACGGGACTTACCACAGATACGCAGTATTTT
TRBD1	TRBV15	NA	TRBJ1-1	CATRLTGNSLEAFF	TGTGCCACCAGACTGACAGGGAACTCCCTTGAAGCTTTCTTT
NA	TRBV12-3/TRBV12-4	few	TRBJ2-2	CASQQAGELFF	TGTGCCAGCCAACAAGCCGGGGAGCTGTTTTTT
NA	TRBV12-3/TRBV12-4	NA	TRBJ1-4	CASTQGGGHEKLFF	TGTGCCAGCACTCAGGGAGGCGGCCATGAAAAACTGTTTTTT
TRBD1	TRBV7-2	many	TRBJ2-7	CASSSGTGWEQYF	TGTGCCAGCAGCTCTGGGACAGGGTGGGAGCAGTACTTC
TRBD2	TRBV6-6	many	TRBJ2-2	CASSYSISLAGEDGELFF	TGTGCCAGCAGTTACTCGATTAGCCTAGCGGGGGAGGACGGGGAGCTGTTTTTT
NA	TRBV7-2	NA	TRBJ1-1	CASSLALRAGAFF	TGTGCCAGCAGCTTAGCGTTGAGGGCCGGAGCTTTCTTT
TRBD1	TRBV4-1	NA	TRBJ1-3	CASSQYWDRDRAGNTIYF	TGCGCCAGCAGCCAATACTGGGACCGGGACAGGGCTGGAAACACCATATATTTT
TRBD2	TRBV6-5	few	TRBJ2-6	CASSYSGGLGANVLTF	TGTGCCAGCAGTTACTCGGGAGGGCTTGGGGCCAACGTCCTGACTTTC
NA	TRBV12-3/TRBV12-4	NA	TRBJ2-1	CASSSRGSYTEQFF	TGTGCCAGCAGTTCGAGGGGCTCCTACACTGAGCAGTTCTTC
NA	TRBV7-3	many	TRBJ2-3	CASSSPIADTQYF	TGTGCCAGCAGCTCTCCCATCGCAGATACGCAGTATTTT
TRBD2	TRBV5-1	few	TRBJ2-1	CASASGGSYNEQFF	TGCGCCAGCGCATCGGGGGGTTCCTACAATGAGCAGTTCTTC
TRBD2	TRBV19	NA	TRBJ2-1	CASRRGGNSYNEQFF	TGTGCCAGTAGACGGGGGGGTAACTCCTACAATGAGCAGTTCTTC
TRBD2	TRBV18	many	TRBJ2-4	CASSPLRSGGAKNIQYF	TGTGCCAGCTCACCACTCCGGAGCGGGGGTGCCAAAAACATTCAGTACTTC
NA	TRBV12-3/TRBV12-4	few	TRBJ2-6	CASSYQGTGANVLTF	TGTGCCAGCAGTTACCAGGGTACTGGGGCCAACGTCCTGACTTTC
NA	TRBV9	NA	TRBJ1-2	CASSVGTTPIYGYTF	TGTGCCAGCAGCGTAGGGACAACTCCCATCTATGGCTACACCTTC